The 27 T cell receptor beta chains listed next were all sequenced from one sample in a study of blood T cells in healthy people across ages. The authors ran a second PCR of 7 to 11 cycles using a sample-barcoded 5' primer and a J-beta primer mix. TCRdb called the 5' RACE reads again in MiXCR, with one record for every CDR3 protein. This table has 1.5 million or so distinct CDR3 sequences, roughly 40% appearing once. Sequencing used blood. Every receptor here comes from a young woman in good health.

The chain couples TRBV5-1 to TRBJ1-6, with D unclear. This CDR3 has 16 amino acids. The ends were cut back, 0 bases at V and 10 bases at J, with 17 bases in the middle. Per the germline V gene, CDR1 is SGHRS and CDR2 is YFSETQ. The CDR3 spells CASSLDGIGRESPLHF. The CDR3 DNA sequence: TGCGCCAGCAGCTTGGACGGGATAGGGAGGGAATCACCCCTCCACTTT.

V gene TRBV12-3 or TRBV12-4 combines with J gene TRBJ2-4; 9 bases match TRBD2. CDR3 length: 15 amino acids. V gave up 7 bases and J gave up 13 bases; unmatched junction bases: 17. CDR3: CASTPRAGGLNEQYF. The CDR3 coding sequence is TGTGCCAGCACCCCACGCGCGGGGGGGCTTAATGAGCAGTACTTC.

J is TRBJ1-1 and V is TRBV7-9; D is perhaps TRBD1 (5 bases). Trimming stripped 1 base from V and 2 bases from J, with 14 bases between. The CDR3 totals 16 residues. The V gene's germline CDR1 is SEHNR and CDR2 FQNEAQ (reference sequence). DNA for the CDR3: TGTGCCAGCAGCTTAGGGGTAAGAGGGGCTAACACTGAAGCTTTCTTT. Its translation is CASSLGVRGANTEAFF.

The chain carries TRBV29-1 and TRBJ2-2, with unresolved D. Germline values: CDR1 SQVTM, CDR2 ANQGSEA. The CDR3 spans 13 residues. V was cut by 7 bases and J by 6 bases, with 15 bases left in between. The CDR3 bases are TGCAGCGCTAACTATGGCTCCGCCGGGGAGCTGTTTTTT. It is translated as CSANYGSAGELFF.

The chain employs TRBV5-1 and TRBJ2-7; D might be TRBD1 (6 bases). The CDR3 loop spans 13 amino acids. Trimming pared 4 bases from V and 3 bases from J, leaving 11 bases between. Germline values: CDR1 SGHRS, CDR2 YFSETQ. In DNA, the CDR3 is TGCGCCAGCAGCCTGGACAGCGACTACGAGCAGTACTTC. It codes for CASSLDSDYEQYF.

This chain connects TRBV29-1 to TRBJ2-3; 9 bases align to TRBD1. The germline CDR1 and CDR2 sequences are SQVTM and ANQGSEA. J was trimmed by 6 bases and V by 2 bases; bases with no gene match: 6. CDR3 length: 14 residues. The CDR3 loop is CSVEWDREGDTQYF. CDR3 nucleotides: TGCAGCGTTGAATGGGACAGGGAGGGGGATACGCAGTATTTT.

The gene calls are TRBV20-1 and TRBJ2-1; weak D call: TRBD1 (6 bases). CDR1 DFQATT and CDR2 SNEGSKA come from the germline V gene (reference sequence). V lost 1 base and J lost 3, with 13 bases in between. The CDR3 runs 15 residues. The CDR3 nucleotides are TGCAGTGCTAGAGGGTACGAGGGGGTCTACAATGAGCAGTTCTTC. This sequence encodes CSARGYEGVYNEQFF.

J is TRBJ1-2 and V is TRBV20-1; D is uncertain. CDR1 and CDR2 from the germline V gene are DFQATT and SNEGSKA (reference sequence). The CDR3 is made up of 14 amino acids. V lost 3 bases, J lost 0 bases, and 11 bases lay in between. The CDR3 region is CSASASSANYGYTF. DNA of the CDR3: TGCAGTGCTAGTGCATCGTCCGCTAACTATGGCTACACCTTC.

This chain joins TRBV7-2 and TRBJ2-5, with D possibly being TRBD1 (6 bases). The germline V gene has CDR1 SGHTA and CDR2 FQGNSA. The ends were cut back, 5 bases at V and 5 bases at J, with 12 bases in the middle. The CDR3 length is 13 residues. CDR3 nucleotides: TGTGCCAGCAGCACAGGGCCCCCGGAGACCCAGTACTTC. Its protein is CASSTGPPETQYF.

This clonotype occurred a few times. V is TRBV10-3 and J is TRBJ1-6, with D perhaps matching TRBD1 (6 bases). Germline CDR1 is ENHRY and CDR2 is SYGVKD. The CDR3 length is 13 residues. CDR3 sequence (DNA): TGTGCGAACTCCAGGGGCTTTAATTCACCCCTCCACTTT. It encodes CANSRGFNSPLHF.

This clonotype was seen only once. This rearrangement joins TRBV20-1 to TRBJ2-2; TRBD2 is a possible D gene (6 bases). V was shortened by 0 bases and J by 6 bases, with 23 bases between the two germline ends. CDR1 is DFQATT, CDR2 SNEGSKA, per germline (reference sequence). The CDR3 spans 18 residues. CDR3 DNA: TGCAGTGCTAGAGATCCGGGACTGGGAGGCTTAGGGCCCGGGGAGCTGTTTTTT. Protein: CSARDPGLGGLGPGELFF.

The rearrangement uses TRBV2 and TRBJ2-1; TRBD2 matches 9 bases. J gave up 15 bases and V 3 bases, and 9 bases lay outside the gene matches. The CDR3 has 13 residues. The germline V gene encodes CDR1 SNHLY and CDR2 FYNNEI. Here the CDR3 DNA reads TGTGCCAGCAGTGACTTAGCGGGAGAGGCCATGTTCTTC. Translated, it gives CASSDLAGEAMFF.

This clonotype was detected a few times. The rearrangement joins TRBV20-1 to TRBJ1-4; D gene unclear. Germline CDR1 and CDR2: DFQATT and SNEGSKA (reference sequence). The CDR3 length is 13 residues. Trimming shortened V by 2 bases and J by 5 bases, and 9 bases separated the two germline ends. DNA of the CDR3: TGCAGTGCTAGATTTGGCCAGAATGAAAAACTGTTTTTT. Translation: CSARFGQNEKLFF.

This clonotype has more than one count but fewer than ten. The chain carries TRBV6-2 or TRBV6-3 and TRBJ1-2; D call uncertain. CDR3 length equals 14 residues. Trimming stripped 2 bases from V and 2 bases from J, with 9 bases between. Germline lookup yields CDR1 MNHEY and CDR2 SVGEGT. The CDR3 DNA reads as TGTGCCAGCAGTTACGGCACGGTCAACTATGGCTACACCTTC. Translation: CASSYGTVNYGYTF.

CDR3 coding DNA: TGTGCCAGCAGCCGGGACAGGGTGACTTCCTACGAGCAGTACTTC. Translating gives CASSRDRVTSYEQYF. This chain links TRBV7-9 with TRBJ2-7; 9 positions agree with TRBD1. J was trimmed by 1 base and V by 5 bases; bases with no gene match: 6. The CDR3 contains 15 residues. CDR1 and CDR2 from the germline V gene are SEHNR and FQNEAQ (reference sequence). The full variable domain, completed using reference TRBV7-9 and TRBJ2-7, is DTGVSQNPRHKITKRGQNVTFRCDPISEHNRLYWYRQTLGQGPEFLTYFQNEAQLEKSRLLSDRFSAERPKGSFSTLEIQRTEQGDSAMYLCASSRDRVTSYEQYFGPGTRLTVT.

Notes on this clonotype: This may stem from a read error, because a much larger clone lies one nucleotide away. This chain uses TRBV7-2 with TRBJ1-1; D possibly corresponds to TRBD1 (6 bases). The germline V gene has CDR1 SGHTA and CDR2 FQGNSA. The CDR3 is 14 amino acids. The CDR3 nucleotides read TGTGCCAGCAGCCTCCCAGGGGTGAACACTGAAACTTTCTTT. Translation: CASSLPGVNTETFF.

This clonotype came up a few times. This rearrangement joins TRBV15 to TRBJ2-1; 10 bases are a match to TRBD2. Germline V CDR1 and CDR2: LNHNV, YYDKDF (reference sequence). Unmatched junction bases numbered 4, after V lost 1 base and J lost 4 bases. The CDR3 has 16 amino acids. In DNA form, the CDR3 reads TGTGCCACCAGCAGAGCCCCAGCGGGAGGGTACAATGAGCAGTTCTTC. This codes for CATSRAPAGGYNEQFF.

This clonotype was seen a handful of times. The CDR3 nucleotides read TGTGCCATCAGTGAGTCGGGGCGCTCTGGGGCCAACGTCCTGACTTTC. Protein product: CAISESGRSGANVLTF. This chain links TRBV10-3 with TRBJ2-6; TRBD1 is a possible D gene (5 bases). Germline V gives CDR1 ENHRY, CDR2 SYGVKD. The V end was cut by 0 bases, the J end by 0 bases, with 6 bases between. The CDR3 sequence is 16 residues long.

Here the CDR3 DNA reads TGCAGTGCTAGAGATCTAGGCGGGAGCTATGAGCAGTTCTTC. Encoded protein: CSARDLGGSYEQFF. The chain carries TRBV20-1 and TRBJ2-1; 7 nucleotides agree with TRBD2. With 0 bases clipped from V and 8 bases from J, the junction kept 7 bases outside the gene matches. Germline loops: CDR1 DFQATT, CDR2 SNEGSKA (reference sequence). The CDR3 consists of 14 residues.

Remarks on this clonotype: A much larger clonotype is one base distant, so this may be a read error. This chain links TRBV5-1 with TRBJ2-7; 9 bases agree with TRBD1. The DNA end is more similar to TRBJ2-1, so the J call may be wrong. Per the germline V gene, CDR1 is SGHRS and CDR2 is YFSETQ. The CDR3 length is 15 residues. CDR3 DNA: TGCGCCAGCAGCTTGGCGGGACAGGGAGCCTACGAGCAGTTCTTC. Protein product: CASSLAGQGAYEQFF.

This clonotype was detected a few times. This chain joins TRBV14 and TRBJ1-2, with D hard to call. The CDR3 contains 16 residues. Trimming took 1 base from V and 5 from J, leaving 17 bases between them. The germline CDR1 and CDR2 sequences are SGHDN and FVKESK. This CDR3 is CASSQVGSPTFYGYTF. The DNA of the CDR3 is TGTGCCAGCAGCCAAGTAGGCAGTCCGACGTTTTATGGCTACACCTTC.

V usage is TRBV4-1 and J usage is TRBJ1-6; D gene uncertain. CDR3 length equals 15 residues. Germline V CDR1 and CDR2: MGHRA, YSYEKL. Trimming removed 3 bases from V and 6 bases from J, with 12 bases in between. The CDR3 here is CASSQEALGNSPLHF. CDR3 in DNA: TGCGCCAGCAGCCAGGAGGCGCTTGGTAATTCACCCCTCCACTTT.

The chain combines TRBV12-3 or TRBV12-4 with TRBJ2-1, with TRBD1 identical over 12 bases. The assigned J gene may be wrong: the sequence end matches TRBJ2-7 better. The CDR3 loop spans 18 amino acids. The DNA of the CDR3 is TGTGCCAGCACAAAACTACCGGGACAGGGGGCCTCCTACAATGAGCAGTACTTC. Amino acid sequence: CASTKLPGQGASYNEQYF.

In the case of this clonotype: A read error may explain this, as a much larger clone is one base away. CDR3 bases: TGCAGCGTTGAGAAGGGTTCCAATGGGCAGTTCTTC. This translates into CSVEKGSNGQFF. V is TRBV29-1 and J is TRBJ2-1; D gene ambiguous. The CDR3 is 12 residues long. The V gene's germline CDR1 is SQVTM and CDR2 ANQGSEA.

This chain uses TRBV5-1 with TRBJ2-1; D gene unclear. The length of the CDR3 is 12 residues. From germline, CDR1 is SGHRS and CDR2 YFSETQ. V lost 0 bases, J lost 9 bases, and 7 bases lay in between. Here the CDR3 DNA reads TGCGCCAGCAGCTTGGACTGGCGTGAGCAGTTCTTC. Residues: CASSLDWREQFF.

The J gene is TRBJ2-5, the V gene TRBV7-2; perhaps TRBD2 as D (5 bases). The J call may not be correct, given that the DNA end is closer to TRBJ2-7. The CDR3 runs to 16 residues. Germline CDR1 reads SGHTA; CDR2 reads FQGNSA. As DNA, the CDR3 is TGTGCCAGCAGCTTAGGAGTCGAGCGGAGCACCTACGAGCAGTACTTC. Translating it yields CASSLGVERSTYEQYF.

This clonotype has only a few counts. This rearrangement joins TRBV20-1 to TRBJ2-7; 8 bases are a match to TRBD1. The CDR3 spans 13 residues. Germline CDR1 DFQATT, CDR2 SNEGSKA (reference sequence). Trimming at V came to 5 bases and at J to 4 bases, leaving 7 bases not matched to a gene. CDR3 in DNA: TGCAGTGCTGATACAGGGGGAGATTACGAGCAGTACTTC. Translation: CSADTGGDYEQYF.